A single sample is the source of the 17 T cell receptor beta chains below, sequenced in a study of blood T cell repertoires in COVID-19. Sequencing used immunoSEQ multiplex PCR; TCRdb keeps in-frame clones, though not all of them. The data hold 95,000 to 150,000 clones, with 84% observed a single time. The sequenced sample consisted of PBMCs or T cells enriched from blood (not recorded which). The receptor set was obtained from a woman aged 25-40 years who had recovered from COVID-19.

The J gene is TRBJ2-3, the V gene TRBV5-6; a possible D gene is TRBD2 (5 bases). Trimming cost V 4 bases and J 2 bases, with 14 bases left between them. Per germline, CDR1 SGHDT and CDR2 YYEEEE. The CDR3 consists of 15 residues. CDR3 residues: CASSLPEANTDTQYF. Written as DNA, the CDR3 is TGTGCCAGCAGCCTGCCGGAGGCGAACACAGATACGCAGTATTTT.

V usage is TRBV12-3 or TRBV12-4 and J usage is TRBJ1-1; D perhaps matches TRBD1 (5 bases). V was cut by 6 bases and J by 6 bases, with 14 bases left in between. CDR3 length: 13 amino acids. In DNA, the CDR3 is TGTGCCAGCAGCCGCAGGGAGGCCTCTGAAGCTTTCTTT. It translates to CASSRREASEAFF.

CDR3 loop: CASSQVGTGVEQYF. CDR3 in DNA: TGTGCCAGCAGCCAAGTAGGGACAGGCGTCGAGCAGTACTTC. This chain connects TRBV14 to TRBJ2-7; TRBD1 matches at 8 bases. The V gene's germline CDR1 is SGHDN and CDR2 FVKESK. This CDR3 comprises 14 residues. After removal of 1 base from V and 6 bases from J, the junction contained 5 bases not matched to a gene. The entire variable domain, with the rest obtained from reference TRBV14 and TRBJ2-7, is as follows: EAGVTQFPSHSVIEKGQTVTLRCDPISGHDNLYWYRRVMGKEIKFLLHFVKESKQDESGMPNNRFLAERTGGTYSTLKVQPAELEDSGVYFCASSQVGTGVEQYFGPGTRLTVT.

This clone has a handful of counts. V is TRBV6-5 and J is TRBJ2-3; 10 nucleotides match TRBD2. J lost 4 bases, V lost 5 bases, and 6 bases had no gene match. The CDR3 consists of 15 residues. In germline, CDR1 is MNHEY, CDR2 SVGAGI. The CDR3 bases are TGTGCCAGCAGTACGAGCGGGAGGGCCTCAGATACGCAGTATTTT. Translating gives CASSTSGRASDTQYF.

The table lists this clone with a count of one. CDR3 bases: TGTGCCAGCAATCCGGGACAGGGGAAATCTGAAGCTTTCTTT. Translated, it gives CASNPGQGKSEAFF. This rearrangement joins TRBV28 to TRBJ1-1, with 10 positions matching TRBD1. The ends lost 7 bases at V and 6 bases at J; junction bases unmatched: 8. The CDR3 covers 14 residues. The germline V gene has CDR1 MDHEN and CDR2 SYDVKM.

The chain has TRBV5-5 and TRBJ1-5, with D possibly being TRBD1 (5 bases). Germline assignment: CDR1 SGHKS and CDR2 YYEKEE (reference sequence). There are 14 residues in the CDR3. Deletions cut 2 bases from V and 1 base from J, with 7 bases between. CDR3 in amino acids: CASSFSGSNQPQHF. CDR3 bases: TGTGCCAGCAGCTTTTCAGGGAGCAATCAGCCCCAGCATTTT.

The chain is built from TRBV7-9 and TRBJ2-3, with 9 bases identical to TRBD2. This CDR3 contains 16 residues. Germline CDR1 SEHNR, CDR2 FQNEAQ (reference sequence). The trim removed 5 bases at V and 2 bases at J, leaving 8 bases unmatched. As DNA, the CDR3 is TGTGCCAGCAGCCGTCTCGGCGGGAGGGCCACAGATACGCAGTATTTT. This translates into CASSRLGGRATDTQYF.

The V and J genes are TRBV14 and TRBJ2-3, with 9 bases matching TRBD2. With V trimmed by 3 bases and J by 3 bases, 16 bases remained unmatched. The CDR3 has 19 residues. Looked up from germline, CDR1 is SGHDN and CDR2 is FVKESK. This chain's CDR3 is CASSQRGLLREGFTDTQYF. CDR3 DNA sequence: TGTGCCAGCAGCCAGAGAGGGCTTCTGCGGGAGGGGTTTACAGATACGCAGTATTTT.

The chain couples TRBV6-5 to TRBJ1-4; 7 nucleotides align to TRBD1. CDR1 is MNHEY and CDR2 is SVGAGI in the germline V gene. The CDR3 consists of 15 residues. Trimming took 5 bases from V and 1 from J; bases not matched to a gene: 4. CDR3 bases: TGTGCCAGCAGTAAAAACAGGGGAACTAATGAAAAACTGTTTTTT. This translates into CASSKNRGTNEKLFF.

The chain has TRBV18 and TRBJ1-1; TRBD1 agrees at 7 bases. The germline gives CDR1 KGHSH, CDR2 LQKENI. The V and J ends lost 3 bases and 5 bases, in that order; junction bases with no gene match: 3. The CDR3 is 13 amino acids. Written as DNA, the CDR3 is TGTGCCAGCTCACCCCAGGGGGTGACTGAAGCTTTCTTT. Encoded protein: CASSPQGVTEAFF.

The chain is built from TRBV4-3 and TRBJ1-2; 8 bases align to TRBD1. Trimming took 0 bases from V and 4 from J; bases not matched to a gene: 7. Germline V gene lookup returns CDR1 LGHNA and CDR2 YSLEER. There are 16 residues in the CDR3. CDR3: CASSQDWMGTGYGYTF. The CDR3 nucleotides read TGCGCCAGCAGCCAAGATTGGATGGGGACAGGCTATGGCTACACCTTC.

The V and J genes are TRBV20-1 and TRBJ1-3; 7 bases match TRBD1. Per germline, CDR1 DFQATT and CDR2 SNEGSKA (reference sequence). The V and J ends lost 5 bases and 8 bases, in that order; junction bases with no gene match: 3. CDR3 length: 11 residues. CDR3 in DNA: TGCAGTGCTTGCCAGGGGGACACCATATATTTT. Protein sequence: CSACQGDTIYF.

This sequence joins TRBV4-2 and TRBJ2-7, with D unresolved. The CDR3 extends over 13 amino acids. V was shortened by 4 bases and J by 0 bases, with 7 bases between the two germline ends. Germline CDR1 is LGHNA and CDR2 is YNFKEQ. The CDR3 spells CASSRHYSYEQYF. DNA of the CDR3: TGTGCCAGCAGCCGCCACTACTCCTACGAGCAGTACTTC.

CDR3 sequence reads: CASSRSGSYNEQFF. The DNA for the CDR3 is TGTGCCAGCAGTAGGAGCGGCTCCTACAATGAGCAGTTCTTC. The chain links TRBV27 to TRBJ2-1; maybe TRBD2 (5 bases). Trimming cost V 5 bases and J 0 bases, with 8 bases left between them. The CDR3 covers 14 residues. Germline V gene lookup returns CDR1 MNHEY and CDR2 SMNVEV (reference sequence).

The chain links TRBV7-8 to TRBJ1-5; TRBD1 is a possible D gene (5 bases). This CDR3 is built from 14 residues. V lost 7 bases, J lost 3 bases, and 13 bases lay in between. The germline V gene has CDR1 SGHVS and CDR2 FQNEAQ. CDR3 loop: CASTIRGYNQPQHF. The CDR3 DNA follows: TGTGCCAGCACCATAAGGGGCTACAATCAGCCCCAGCATTTT.

This rearrangement joins TRBV7-8 to TRBJ1-6; D gene unclear. Deletions cut 1 base from V and 0 bases from J, with 10 bases between. This CDR3 has 17 amino acids. Per germline, CDR1 SGHVS and CDR2 FQNEAQ. CDR3 amino acids: CASSLGGGGSYNSPLHF. CDR3 DNA sequence: TGTGCCAGCAGCTTAGGAGGCGGCGGCTCCTATAATTCACCCCTCCACTTT.

As for this clone: Germline is not matched at one junction end, which may reflect a read error. The chain couples TRBV10-3 to TRBJ1-2; 7 nucleotides line up with TRBD1. The CDR3 runs 15 residues. Germline CDR1 reads ENHRY; CDR2 reads SYGVKD. The DNA for the CDR3 is TGTGTCATCAGTGAGCCCCCCCCAGGGGGCTATGGCTACACCTTC. Protein: CVISEPPPGGYGYTF.